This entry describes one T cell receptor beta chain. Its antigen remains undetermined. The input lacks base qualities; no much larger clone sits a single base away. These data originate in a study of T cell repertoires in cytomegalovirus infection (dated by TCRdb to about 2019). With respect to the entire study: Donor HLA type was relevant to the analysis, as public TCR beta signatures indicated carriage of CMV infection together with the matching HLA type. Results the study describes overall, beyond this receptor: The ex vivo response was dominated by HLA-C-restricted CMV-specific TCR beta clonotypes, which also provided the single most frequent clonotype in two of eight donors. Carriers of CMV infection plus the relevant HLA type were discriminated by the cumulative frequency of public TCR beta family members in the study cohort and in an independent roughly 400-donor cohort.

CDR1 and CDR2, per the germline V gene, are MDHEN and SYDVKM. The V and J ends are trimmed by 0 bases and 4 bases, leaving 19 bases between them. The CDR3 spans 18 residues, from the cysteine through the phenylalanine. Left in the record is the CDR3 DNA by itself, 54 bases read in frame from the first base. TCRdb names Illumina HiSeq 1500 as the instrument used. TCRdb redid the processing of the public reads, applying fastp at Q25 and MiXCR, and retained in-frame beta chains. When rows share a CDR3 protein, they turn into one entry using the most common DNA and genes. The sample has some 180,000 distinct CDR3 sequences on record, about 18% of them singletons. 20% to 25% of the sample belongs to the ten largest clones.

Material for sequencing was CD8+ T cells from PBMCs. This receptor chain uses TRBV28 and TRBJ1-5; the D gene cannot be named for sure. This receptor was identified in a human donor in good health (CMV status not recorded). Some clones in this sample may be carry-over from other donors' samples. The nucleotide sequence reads TGTGCCAGCAGTTTATGGGTGGGCGGCAGCACCATAAATCAGCCCCAGCATTTT. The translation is CASSLWVGGSTINQPQHF.